Here is one T cell receptor beta chain with its context. This CDR3 contains 16 residues. The V and J ends lost 3 bases and 10 bases respectively, with 19 bases between them. Looked up from germline, CDR1 is KGHSH and CDR2 is LQKENI. These data come from a study of CD8 T cells in Susac syndrome. RNA in amounts of roughly 0.5 to 1 ug was reverse transcribed with random hexamers. TCRdb independently ran MiXCR on the immunoSEQ multiplex PCR reads; one entry per CDR3 protein. The table has some 200,000 distinct CDR3 sequences, around 95% seen once. Specimen: CD8+ T cells from PBMCs. This TCR derives from a human donor with Susac syndrome. The rearrangement uses TRBV18 and TRBJ1-6; no clear D gene. The CDR3 nucleotides are TGTGCCAGCTCACCGGGGATGTCGGGCATAGCCTCACCCCTCCACTTT. Protein product: CASSPGMSGIASPLHF.